This section outlines one T cell receptor (beta chain) sequence together with its context. Its antigen is as yet unknown. Sequenced by immunoSEQ multiplex PCR; TCRdb stores in-frame clones only, minus some. The repertoire holds approximately 99,000 clones, with less than 95% as singletons. The source of the sample is a study of graft-versus-host responses after intestinal transplantation. The germline gives CDR1 MNHEY, CDR2 SMNVEV (reference sequence). Trimming removed 2 bases from V and 2 bases from J, with 12 bases in between. The length of the CDR3 is 16 residues. The input for sequencing was unstimulated CD8+ T cells sorted from spleen or lymph node cells, taken before transplant. The chain links TRBV27 to TRBJ2-2, with a tentative D call TRBD1 (5 bases). The receptor was derived from a human donor who was the organ donor for an intestinal transplant. In DNA form, the CDR3 reads TGTGCCAGCAGTTTAGATCCAGGGCTAAACACCGGGGAGCTGTTTTTT. Encoded protein: CASSLDPGLNTGELFF.